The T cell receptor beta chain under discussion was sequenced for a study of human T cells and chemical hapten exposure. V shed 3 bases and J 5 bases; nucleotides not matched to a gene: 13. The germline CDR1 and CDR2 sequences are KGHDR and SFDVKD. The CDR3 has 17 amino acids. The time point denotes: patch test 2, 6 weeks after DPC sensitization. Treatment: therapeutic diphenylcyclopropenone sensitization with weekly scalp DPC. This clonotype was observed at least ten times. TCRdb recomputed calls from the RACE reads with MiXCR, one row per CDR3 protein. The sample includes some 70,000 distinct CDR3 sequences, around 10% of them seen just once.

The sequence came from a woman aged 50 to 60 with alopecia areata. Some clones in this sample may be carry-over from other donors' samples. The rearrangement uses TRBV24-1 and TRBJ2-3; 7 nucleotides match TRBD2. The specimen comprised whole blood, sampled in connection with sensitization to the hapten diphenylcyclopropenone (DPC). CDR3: CATSDPLSSGSEDTQYF. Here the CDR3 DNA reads TGTGCCACCAGTGATCCCTTGTCTAGCGGATCGGAAGATACGCAGTATTTT.